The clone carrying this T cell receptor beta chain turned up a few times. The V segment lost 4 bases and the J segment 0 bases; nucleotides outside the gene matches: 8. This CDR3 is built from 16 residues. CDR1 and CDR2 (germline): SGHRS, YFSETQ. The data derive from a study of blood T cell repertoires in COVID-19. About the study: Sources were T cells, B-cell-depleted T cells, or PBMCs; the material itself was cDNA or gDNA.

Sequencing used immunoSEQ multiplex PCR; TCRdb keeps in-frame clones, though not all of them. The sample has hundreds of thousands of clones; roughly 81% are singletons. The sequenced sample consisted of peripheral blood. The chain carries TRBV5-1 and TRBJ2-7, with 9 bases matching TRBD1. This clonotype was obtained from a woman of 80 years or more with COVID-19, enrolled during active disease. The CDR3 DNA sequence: TGCGCCAGCAGCGGCGACAGGGGGTTAAGCTCCTACGAGCAGTACTTC. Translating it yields CASSGDRGLSSYEQYF.